The present TCR beta chain was sequenced within a study of T cells in Graves' hyperthyroidism and ophthalmopathy. Findings of the study overall: Blood also held most thyroid clonotypes expanded beyond 0.001.

Ten or more counts support this clonotype. The antigen is not known. Germline CDR1 is LNHDA and CDR2 is SQIVND (reference sequence). The CDR3 has 12 residues. The V end lost 4 bases, the J end lost 6 bases, and 9 bases lay between the germline ends. RNA transcripts were the template for amplifying TCR beta CDR3 regions. A first-round RT-PCR of the TCR CDR3 used the HTBI primer set. MiXCR, applied by TCRdb to the multiplex PCR reads, yields one record per CDR3 protein. The repertoire has fewer than 650,000 distinct CDR3 sequences, roughly 13% of them found once; the top ten carry more than 5%. This TCR derives from a woman in her twenties or thirties with Graves' hyperthyroidism that later progressed to Graves' ophthalmopathy. The source material was blood. The V and J genes are TRBV19 and TRBJ1-1; unclear D gene. The DNA for the CDR3 is TGTGCCAGTAGTAAGGCGGGCTCTGAAGCTTTCTTT. The encoded protein is CASSKAGSEAFF.